Listed below are T cell receptor beta chains from one sample, sequenced in a study of T cell responses to AZD1222 COVID-19 vaccine. Libraries were prepared by immunoSEQ multiplex PCR; TCRdb keeps only in-frame clonotypes and omits some of them. Here the sample spans tens of thousands of clones, roughly 88% being singletons. Here the sequenced sample was peripheral blood, taken on day 0 of AZD1222 vaccination. Receptors originate from an adult in good health. Each CDR3 is given with its conserved first and last residue. A D gene is named only where the DNA matches it firmly. A row's size may be missing; if present it is once, few, many or a size class.

j_call | clone_size | d_call | v_call | cdr3_aa | cdr3_nt
TRBJ2-5 | NA | NA | TRBV6-1 | CASSEVGETQYF | TGTGCCAGCAGTGAAGTAGGGGAGACCCAGTACTTC
TRBJ2-1 | NA | TRBD2 | TRBV7-9 | CASSTSGTSGASYNEQFF | TGTGCCAGCAGTACCTCCGGGACTAGCGGGGCCTCCTACAATGAGCAGTTCTTC
TRBJ2-1 | NA | TRBD2 | TRBV5-1 | CASSLLSRGVDEQFF | TGCGCCAGCAGCTTGCTCTCGCGGGGGGTGGATGAGCAGTTCTTC
TRBJ1-6 | few | NA | TRBV5-1 | CASSLAGTAYNSPLHF | TGCGCCAGCAGCTTGGCCGGGACCGCGTATAATTCACCCCTCCACTTT
TRBJ2-7 | NA | TRBD1 | TRBV5-1 | CASSSRQGALLREQYF | TGCGCCAGCAGCTCGCGACAGGGAGCCCTCCTACGGGAGCAGTACTTC
TRBJ2-7 | NA | NA | TRBV28 | CASSFPTDRSSPYEQYF | TGTGCCAGCAGTTTCCCCACCGACAGATCTAGCCCCTACGAGCAGTACTTC
TRBJ1-1 | NA | TRBD1 | TRBV6-5 | CASRLGQGHTEAFF | TGTGCCAGCAGACTGGGACAGGGACATACTGAAGCTTTCTTT
TRBJ2-3 | NA | TRBD1 | TRBV24-1 | CATSDSGQGFDTQYF | TGTGCCACCAGTGATTCGGGACAGGGGTTCGATACGCAGTATTTT
TRBJ2-5 | NA | TRBD1 | TRBV30 | CAWTGQGQETQYF | TGTGCCTGGACCGGACAGGGCCAAGAGACCCAGTACTTC
TRBJ1-6 | NA | NA | TRBV4-1 | CASSQDWSGAYSPLHF | TGCGCCAGCAGCCAAGATTGGAGTGGGGCTTATTCACCCCTCCACTTT
TRBJ2-1 | NA | NA | TRBV5-8 | CASSRRSNEQFF | TGTGCCAGCAGCCGCCGTTCCAATGAGCAGTTCTTC
TRBJ2-3 | NA | TRBD2 | TRBV5-1 | CASSSSLAGGPSTDTQYF | TGCGCCAGCAGCTCCTCACTAGCGGGGGGCCCTAGCACAGATACGCAGTATTTT
TRBJ2-7 | once | TRBD1 | TRBV13 | CASSFGGTGVSYEQYF | TGTGCCAGCAGCTTTGGAGGGACAGGGGTCTCCTACGAGCAGTACTTC
TRBJ2-5 | NA | TRBD1 | TRBV5-1 | CASRATGGRETQYF | TGCGCCAGCAGGGCGACAGGGGGCCGAGAGACCCAGTACTTC
TRBJ2-1 | NA | TRBD2 | TRBV2 | CASRWEGRSEQFF | TGTGCCAGCAGGTGGGAGGGGCGAAGTGAGCAGTTCTTC
TRBJ2-7 | NA | TRBD2 | TRBV9 | CASSPRGGKTYEQYF | TGTGCCAGCAGCCCTCGGGGGGGGAAAACCTACGAGCAGTACTTC
TRBJ2-7 | NA | NA | TRBV29-1 | CSVGQSPSREQYF | TGCAGCGTTGGGCAGAGCCCTTCTCGGGAGCAGTACTTC
TRBJ1-4 | once | NA | TRBV7-2 | CASSREWTEKLFF | TGTGCCAGCAGCCGTGAGTGGACGGAGAAACTGTTTTTT
TRBJ2-7 | NA | TRBD1 | TRBV19 | CASSIGDRGPYEQYF | TGTGCCAGTAGTATCGGGGACAGGGGTCCCTACGAGCAGTACTTC
TRBJ1-4 | once | NA | TRBV18 | CASSPRQVGEKLFF | TGTGCCAGCTCACCCCGACAGGTTGGGGAAAAACTGTTTTTT
TRBJ2-1 | NA | NA | TRBV19 | CASSLERGGLNEQFF | TGTGCCAGTAGTCTCGAGAGGGGGGGCCTTAATGAGCAGTTCTTC
TRBJ2-1 | NA | TRBD2 | TRBV23-1 | CASSPSSGGAYNEQFF | TGCGCCAGCAGTCCCTCCAGCGGGGGGGCCTACAATGAGCAGTTCTTC
TRBJ1-4 | NA | TRBD1 | TRBV19 | CASSPRGRNEKLFF | TGTGCCAGTAGTCCCAGGGGGCGTAATGAAAAACTGTTTTTT
TRBJ2-7 | once | NA | TRBV28 | CASSPPSPVPYEQYF | TGTGCCAGCAGTCCTCCCTCTCCAGTTCCCTACGAGCAGTACTTC
TRBJ1-3 | NA | NA | TRBV5-1 | CASSLDTTGNTIYF | TGCGCCAGCAGCTTGGATACGACTGGAAACACCATATATTTT
TRBJ1-4 | few | TRBD1 | TRBV2 | CASSPDRVEKLFF | TGTGCCAGCAGTCCGGACAGGGTTGAAAAACTGTTTTTT
TRBJ2-7 | NA | NA | TRBV21-1 | CASSTSEDSTEQYF | TGTGCCAGCAGCACATCCGAGGACAGTACCGAGCAGTACTTC
TRBJ2-5 | NA | NA | TRBV7-2 | CASSLMLSQETQYF | TGTGCCAGCAGCTTAATGCTATCTCAAGAGACCCAGTACTTC
TRBJ1-5 | NA | TRBD1 | TRBV19 | CASSAGTGGQPQHF | TGTGCCAGTAGTGCGGGGACAGGGGGGCAGCCCCAGCATTTT
TRBJ2-1 | NA | NA | TRBV3-1/TRBV3-2 | CASSQERGYNEQFF | TGTGCCAGCAGCCAAGAACGGGGGTACAATGAGCAGTTCTTC
TRBJ2-1 | NA | TRBD1 | TRBV30 | CAWAGQGRNEQFF | TGTGCCTGGGCAGGACAGGGGAGGAATGAGCAGTTCTTC